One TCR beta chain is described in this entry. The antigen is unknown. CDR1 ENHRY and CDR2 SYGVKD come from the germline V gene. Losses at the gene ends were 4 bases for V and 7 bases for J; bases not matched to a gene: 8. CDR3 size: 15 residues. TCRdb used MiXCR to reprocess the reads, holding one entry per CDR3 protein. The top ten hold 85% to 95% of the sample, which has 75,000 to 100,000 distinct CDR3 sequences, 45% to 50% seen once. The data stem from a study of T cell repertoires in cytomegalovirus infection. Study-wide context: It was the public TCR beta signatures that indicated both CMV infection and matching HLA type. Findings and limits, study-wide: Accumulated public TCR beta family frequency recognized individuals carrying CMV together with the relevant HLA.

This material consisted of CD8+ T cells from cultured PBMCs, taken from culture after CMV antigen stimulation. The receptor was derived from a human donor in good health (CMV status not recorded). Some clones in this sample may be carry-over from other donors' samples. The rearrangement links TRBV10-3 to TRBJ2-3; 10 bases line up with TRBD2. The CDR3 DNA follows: TGTGCCATCAGTGTTTTCACTAGCGGGACAAATACGCAGTATTTT. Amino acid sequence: CAISVFTSGTNTQYF.